The rows below give T cell receptor beta chains drawn from one sample of a study of shared clonotypes between healthy human individuals. Profiling relied on immunoSEQ multiplex PCR, and the TCRdb table lists in-frame clones only, not all of them. The table has millions of clones, just over 90% seen once. Sequencing was performed on naive CD4+ T cells from PBMCs. Source of these receptors: a man aged 18-30 years in good health. Some clones in this sample may be carry-over from other donors' samples. Both conserved end residues are part of each CDR3. D genes are given only for firm matches. For some rows the clone size is stated as once, few or many, or as a class when expanded; others skip it.

D	V	J	size	DNA	CDR3
NA	TRBV2	TRBJ2-7	NA	TGTGCCAGCAGTGAAAACGTCCCAGGTCTCGAGCAGTACTTC	CASSENVPGLEQYF
TRBD2	TRBV7-2	TRBJ2-2	once	TGTGCCAGCAGCCAAAGGAGCGGGGTCCCCACCGGGGAGCTGTTTTTT	CASSQRSGVPTGELFF
NA	TRBV5-1	TRBJ2-1	NA	TGCGCCAGCAGCTTGGGGCAACGTAGCTCCTACAATGAGCAGTTCTTC	CASSLGQRSSYNEQFF
NA	TRBV6-4	TRBJ2-1	NA	TGTGCCAGCAGTGGTCCCGGTAACAGCAATGAGCAGTTCTTC	CASSGPGNSNEQFF
NA	TRBV5-6	TRBJ2-7	NA	TGTGCCAGCAGCTTGGGGCAGATCTACGAGCAGTACTTC	CASSLGQIYEQYF
NA	TRBV6-6	TRBJ1-2	NA	TGTGCCAGCAGCCGCGACAGGAACTATGGCTACACCTTC	CASSRDRNYGYTF
TRBD1	TRBV5-6	TRBJ2-1	NA	TGTGCCAGCAGCACCCGGGACAGGGGCCAGGGTGAGCAGTTCTTC	CASSTRDRGQGEQFF
TRBD2	TRBV27	TRBJ2-7	NA	TGTGCCAGCAGCCAACCGTGGGGCGGGAGCCGGGGCGAGCAGTACTTC	CASSQPWGGSRGEQYF
NA	TRBV7-7	TRBJ2-1	NA	TGTGCCAGCAGCTTCGGTACGGGGAATGAGCAGTTCTTC	CASSFGTGNEQFF
TRBD1	TRBV5-1	TRBJ2-2	NA	TGCGCCAGCAGCACCGGGACAGCCAACACCGGGGAGCTGTTTTTT	CASSTGTANTGELFF